Below, 25 T cell receptor beta chains from the same sample are listed, as sequenced in a study of human T cells and chemical hapten exposure. TCRdb re-called the RACE reads through MiXCR, storing one row per CDR3 protein. The profile shows a few hundred thousand distinct CDR3 sequences, around 5% of them singletons. Stated time point: patch test 1, 2 weeks after DPC sensitization. Treatment here: therapeutic diphenylcyclopropenone sensitization with weekly scalp DPC. The source was whole blood, collected in connection with sensitization to the hapten diphenylcyclopropenone (DPC). These receptors all come from a woman between 50 and 59 years old with alopecia areata. Some clones in this sample may be carry-over from other donors' samples.

Ten or more counts support this clonotype. The chain has TRBV7-2 and TRBJ2-7; a possible D gene is TRBD2 (5 bases). The CDR3 covers 14 residues. Trimming removed 1 base at V and 4 bases at J, with 11 bases between. CDR1 is SGHTA and CDR2 is FQGNSA in the germline V gene. The CDR3, as DNA: TGTGCCAGCAGCTTAGGGAGCGGACGATACGAGCAGTACTTC. Encoded protein: CASSLGSGRYEQYF.

This clonotype was seen repeatedly, ten times or more. The chain employs TRBV13 and TRBJ2-1; D remains ambiguous. This CDR3 has 14 amino acids. With 7 bases removed from V and 1 base from J, the gap between germline ends came to 11 bases. Per the germline V gene, CDR1 is PRHDT and CDR2 is FYEKMQ (reference sequence). This chain's CDR3 is CASNPLGSYNEQFF. The CDR3 DNA sequence: TGTGCCAGCAATCCCCTAGGTTCCTACAATGAGCAGTTCTTC.

There are a few counts of this clonotype. The CDR3 nucleotides are TGCGCCAGCCGAAGAATTGGCTCTGAAGCTTTCTTT. The encoded protein is CASRRIGSEAFF. V gene TRBV4-1 combines with J gene TRBJ1-1; D unclear. CDR3 length: 12 amino acids. The V gene lost 8 bases and the J gene lost 6 bases, with 13 bases spanning the gap. Germline CDR1 is MGHRA and CDR2 is YSYEKL.

This clonotype was seen ten or more times. This chain connects TRBV29-1 to TRBJ1-3, with D maybe TRBD1 (5 bases). Germline assignment: CDR1 SQVTM and CDR2 ANQGSEA. Between the trimmed V and J ends, which lost 6 bases and 0 bases, there was a span of 12 bases. CDR3 length: 14 residues. CDR3 sequence reads: CSVSGSLSGNTIYF. CDR3 bases: TGCAGCGTCTCAGGGTCTCTCTCTGGAAACACCATATATTTT. The entire variable domain, with the rest obtained from reference TRBV29-1 and TRBJ1-3, is as follows: SAVISQKPSRDICQRGTSLTIQCQVDSQVTMMFWYRQQPGQSLTLIATANQGSEATYESGFVIDKFPISRPNLTFSTLTVSNMSPEDSSIYLCSVSGSLSGNTIYFGEGSWLTVV.

At least ten counts were recorded for this clonotype. The V call is TRBV20-1, the J call TRBJ1-2, with TRBD1 identical over 7 bases. Germline-derived CDR1 and CDR2 are DFQATT and SNEGSKA (reference sequence). V lost 5 bases to trimming and J lost 4 bases; unmatched junction nucleotides: 10. The CDR3 is 14 residues long. Here the CDR3 DNA reads TGCAGTGCTCGCCCCGTTGGGACAGTCTATGGCTACACCTTC. This gives the protein CSARPVGTVYGYTF.

The table lists this clonotype with a few counts. V gene TRBV24-1 combines with J gene TRBJ1-5; possible D gene TRBD1, 6 bases. The CDR3 sequence is 17 residues long. Germline CDR1 and CDR2: KGHDR and SFDVKD. V was clipped by 3 bases and J by 3 bases, with 17 bases between them. The CDR3: CATSDGGRWRNNQPQHF. CDR3 in DNA: TGTGCCACCAGTGATGGGGGCAGGTGGCGCAACAATCAGCCCCAGCATTTT.

This clonotype has at least ten counts. V and J are TRBV6-5 and TRBJ2-5; D is unclear. Germline values: CDR1 MNHEY, CDR2 SVGAGI. The ends were cut back, 4 bases at V and 9 bases at J, with 12 bases in the middle. CDR3 length equals 12 residues. This CDR3 reads CASSSPSTAQYF. CDR3 DNA sequence: TGTGCCAGCAGTTCCCCGTCTACGGCCCAGTACTTC.

This clonotype was recorded many times. In nucleotides, the CDR3 is TGCAGTGCTAGAGATCGATCTAAGCTAGCGCTTAATGAGCAGTTCTTC. As protein: CSARDRSKLALNEQFF. The chain couples TRBV20-1 to TRBJ2-1, with D possibly being TRBD2 (6 bases). The CDR3 covers 16 residues. V was pared by 0 bases and J by 7 bases, with 19 bases between. From germline, CDR1 is DFQATT and CDR2 SNEGSKA (reference sequence).

Only a few counts were recorded for this clonotype. This sequence joins TRBV7-2 and TRBJ2-5; unclear D gene. Germline CDR1 and CDR2: SGHTA and FQGNSA. This CDR3 region has 13 residues. V lost 1 base, J lost 2 bases, and 5 bases lay in between. This CDR3 is CASSLVQQETQYF. In DNA form, the CDR3 reads TGTGCCAGCAGCTTAGTTCAGCAAGAGACCCAGTACTTC.

This clonotype was observed at least ten times. The V gene is TRBV20-1, the J gene TRBJ2-7; tentative D call: TRBD2 (5 bases). V was cut by 3 bases and J by 3 bases, with 15 bases left in between. Germline assignment: CDR1 DFQATT and CDR2 SNEGSKA (reference sequence). The CDR3 is made up of 14 amino acids. As DNA, the CDR3 is TGCAGTGCTAGGATACCGGGAAGACTCTACGAGCAGTACTTC. Its translation is CSARIPGRLYEQYF.

The genes are TRBV9 and TRBJ2-3, with D possibly being TRBD2 (5 bases). Germline V gene data show CDR1 as SGDLS and CDR2 as YYNGEE. The V and J ends lost 0 bases and 4 bases respectively, with 12 bases between them. There are 15 residues in the CDR3. CDR3 DNA: TGTGCCAGCAGCGTAGGAGGTGCTAGCTCAGATACGCAGTATTTT. As protein: CASSVGGASSDTQYF.

This clonotype was recorded at least ten times. The rearrangement joins TRBV4-3 to TRBJ2-1, with D perhaps matching TRBD1 (5 bases). CDR3 length: 14 residues. V dropped 0 bases and J dropped 13 bases, with 16 bases sitting between them. Germline loops: CDR1 LGHNA, CDR2 YSLEER. For the CDR3, the DNA is TGCGCCAGCAGCCAAGATTATGGGGCTAGTTCTCAGTTCTTC. Translating it yields CASSQDYGASSQFF.

This clonotype was counted a few times. The J gene is TRBJ1-2, the V gene TRBV2, with D maybe TRBD1 (5 bases). V lost 6 bases, J lost 4 bases, and 15 bases lay in between. Germline V gives CDR1 SNHLY, CDR2 FYNNEI. The CDR3 covers 14 residues. The chain's CDR3 is CASRRGSSSYGYTF. The CDR3 DNA sequence: TGTGCCAGCAGGAGGGGATCCTCTAGCTATGGCTACACCTTC.

The CDR3 here is CAISEQGLNTEAFF. CDR3 DNA: TGTGCCATCAGTGAGCAGGGGTTGAACACTGAAGCTTTCTTT. The chain joins TRBV10-3 to TRBJ1-1; D perhaps matches TRBD1 (6 bases). The CDR3 runs 14 residues. Germline-derived CDR1 and CDR2 are ENHRY and SYGVKD. The V gene lost 2 bases and the J gene lost 0 bases, with 7 bases spanning the gap.

This clonotype was recorded at least ten times. V and J are TRBV7-3 and TRBJ1-1; D is unresolved. Trimming stripped 4 bases from V and 3 bases from J, with 9 bases between. Germline values: CDR1 SGHTA, CDR2 FQGTGA. CDR3 length: 13 amino acids. CDR3 sequence (DNA): TGTGCCAGCAGCTCGACCCGTGACACTGAAGCTTTCTTT. Translating it yields CASSSTRDTEAFF. Variable domain in full (rest from reference TRBV7-3 and TRBJ1-1): GAGVSQTPSNKVTEKGKYVELRCDPISGHTALYWYRQSLGQGPEFLIYFQGTGAADDSGLPNDRFFAVRPEGSVSTLKIQRTERGDSAVYLCASSSTRDTEAFFGQGTRLTVV.

The chain couples TRBV7-6 to TRBJ1-2, with D uncertain. Germline CDR1 and CDR2: SGHVS and FNYEAQ. The V gene lost 1 base and the J gene lost 2 bases, with 11 bases spanning the gap. The CDR3 has 15 amino acids. The CDR3 spells CASSLGTTPNYGYTF. DNA of the CDR3: TGTGCCAGCAGCTTAGGAACGACTCCAAACTATGGCTACACCTTC.

Only a few counts were recorded for this clonotype. The rearrangement uses TRBV7-2 and TRBJ2-1; the D is unclear. In germline, CDR1 is SGHTA, CDR2 FQGNSA. The ends were cut back, 5 bases at V and 2 bases at J, with 10 bases in the middle. The CDR3 length is 14 residues. The CDR3 sequence is CASSPDLAYNEQFF. In DNA form, the CDR3 reads TGTGCCAGCAGCCCGGACCTCGCCTACAATGAGCAGTTCTTC.

This clonotype was recorded many times. The V gene is TRBV19, the J gene TRBJ2-7; D is ambiguous. V was cut by 9 bases and J by 2 bases, with 11 bases left in between. Germline V gene data show CDR1 as LNHDA and CDR2 as SQIVND (reference sequence). The CDR3 is made up of 12 amino acids. The CDR3 loop is CARRGGPYEQYF. In DNA, the CDR3 is TGTGCCAGACGTGGCGGACCCTACGAGCAGTACTTC. The full variable domain, completed using reference TRBV19 and TRBJ2-7, is DGGITQSPKYLFRKEGQNVTLSCEQNLNHDAMYWYRQDPGQGLRLIYYSQIVNDFQKGDIAEGYSVSREKKESFPLTVTSAQKNPTAFYLCARRGGPYEQYFGPGTRLTVT.

This clonotype was detected ten times or more. The chain joins TRBV30 to TRBJ1-3; unclear D gene. The CDR3 covers 15 residues. The germline V gene encodes CDR1 GTSNPN and CDR2 SVGIG (reference sequence). V lost 3 bases and J 1 base, leaving 13 bases between the germline ends. The CDR3 region has the DNA TGTGCCTGGAGGGTAGGGCCCTGGTCTGGAAACACCATATATTTT. Its protein is CAWRVGPWSGNTIYF.

The rearrangement links TRBV10-3 to TRBJ1-1, with D tentatively TRBD1 (6 bases). The V gene lost 10 bases and the J gene lost 5 bases, with 17 bases spanning the gap. This CDR3 spans 13 amino acids. Germline loops: CDR1 ENHRY, CDR2 SYGVKD. CDR3: CATKPGGRTEAFF. The CDR3, as DNA: TGTGCCACCAAGCCGGGGGGCCGGACTGAAGCTTTCTTT.

As DNA, the CDR3 is TGTGCCAGCAGTTTGGATAGCGGCCTCTACGAGCAGTACTTC. This gives the protein CASSLDSGLYEQYF. J is TRBJ2-7 and V is TRBV6-2 or TRBV6-3; a possible D gene is TRBD2 (6 bases). Trimming removed 4 bases at V and 3 bases at J, with 13 bases between. Germline V lookup: CDR1 MNHEY, CDR2 SVGEGT. The CDR3 totals 14 residues.

The chain couples TRBV12-3 or TRBV12-4 to TRBJ2-3, with a tentative D call TRBD1 (5 bases). The V gene lost 4 bases and the J gene lost 6 bases, with 14 bases spanning the gap. The CDR3 has 14 amino acids. Here the CDR3 DNA reads TGTGCCAGCAGTTGGTATGGGGCGACCGATACGCAGTATTTT. It codes for CASSWYGATDTQYF.

At least ten counts were recorded for this clonotype. The chain uses TRBV28 and TRBJ2-7; D gene ambiguous. V lost 2 bases and J 2 bases, leaving 7 bases between the germline ends. The V gene's germline CDR1 is MDHEN and CDR2 SYDVKM. CDR3 length: 13 amino acids. CDR3 amino acids: CASSLLGPYEQYF. The CDR3 DNA follows: TGTGCCAGCAGTTTACTGGGCCCCTACGAGCAGTACTTC.

There are many counts of this clonotype. The CDR3 is CASSEARGSSTDTQYF. CDR3 nucleotides: TGTGCCAGCAGTGAAGCGCGGGGGTCAAGCACAGATACGCAGTATTTT. The J gene is TRBJ2-3, the V gene TRBV6-1; 7 bases map to TRBD2. The CDR3 consists of 16 residues. Germline V gene sequence: CDR1 MNHNS, CDR2 SASEGT. V shed 0 bases and J 0 bases; nucleotides not matched to a gene: 3.

This clonotype showed up many times. The CDR3 region has the DNA TGTGCTAGTGGTTTGGAAGGTCCCAGGGCCCAGCATTTT. This sequence encodes CASGLEGPRAQHF. The chain has TRBV12-5 and TRBJ1-5, with TRBD1 as a possible D gene (5 bases). Germline lookup yields CDR1 LGHNT and CDR2 FRNRAP. V was clipped by 1 base and J by 11 bases, with 12 bases between them. CDR3 size: 13 residues. The complete variable domain, with remaining parts taken from reference TRBV12-5 and TRBJ1-5, reads DARVTQTPRHKVTEMGQEVTMRCQPILGHNTVFWYRQTMMQGLELLAYFRNRAPLDDSGMPKDRFSAEMPDATLATLKIQPSEPRDSAVYFCASGLEGPRAQHFGDGTRLSIL.